This T cell receptor beta chain was identified in a study of cytomegalovirus exposure and HLA in healthy donors (dated by TCRdb to the late 2010s). Concerning the study at large: The 500 to 700 repertoires of the first cohort and the 95 to 150 validation repertoires were produced on the same platform, according to a later analysis. The aim of the study was to test whether cataloging public T cell receptors could identify signatures of past pathogen exposure. Along with the approximately 700-subject first cohort, a separate validation cohort of 120 different subjects was used. To predict cytomegalovirus infection status, the study brought together high-throughput TCR immunosequencing, statistical association of individual TCRs with disease status, and machine learning.

With regard to this clone: Its binding antigen is unknown. No base-level quality is on record; no much larger clone is a single base apart.

Library preparation was by the immunoSEQ multiplex PCR assay. For the original study's pipeline: A statistical classification framework was built to diagnose cytomegalovirus status from the catalog of TCR beta chain sequences. Not all clones reach the TCRdb copy of this immuneACCESS table, which keeps in-frame sequences only. Checked studies attribute under half of the gap to unresolved V genes and leave the rest unexplained. From that table come the V and J calls and clone size; the DNA was used to work out D and trimming. Present in this sample are 240,000 or so clones, more than 75% of which were seen just once. Roughly 1.2% of the sample lies in the top ten. What the research found in general, with its limitations: While some public TCRs were present in many individuals, most TCR sequences turned up only very rarely across donors. The classifier was reported to diagnose cytomegalovirus status with high specificity and sensitivity in both the original and validation cohorts. A few of the identified cytomegalovirus-associated TCR beta chains were confirmed in vitro to be specific for cytomegalovirus antigens. The authors suggested that the approach could potentially be extended to other disease states and immunological phenotypes. A total of around 150 TCR beta chains were listed by the study as associated with cytomegalovirus. In a later analysis, TCRs clustered in the first cohort were found to also tend to co-occur in the 130 or so validation repertoires, with 94% of cluster scores above 0. All 110 or so repertoires were used to score co-occurrence in the validation cohort in a later analysis, because that analysis had no HLA typing for the cohort.

The germline V gene (reference sequence) yields MNHEY for CDR1 and SMNVEV for CDR2. Compared with germline, V lacks 5 bases and J lacks 5 bases; bases without a gene match: 13. From the cysteine up to the phenylalanine, the CDR3 has a length of 16 residues. The retained sequence is limited to the CDR3, 48 bases, with the frame set at the first base. The donors were included in the validation cohort of 130 or so subjects, a group kept apart from the approximately 700-subject first cohort. Recombination linked TRBV27 to TRBJ2-7, with 9 bases aligning to TRBD1. Sequencing was performed on PBMCs. This receptor was identified in a woman between 25 and 40 years old in good health and CMV-seropositive. The DNA is as follows: TGTGCCAGCAGTCTCGTCCCCGGGACAGGGTTCCACGAGCAGTACTTC. Protein translation: CASSLVPGTGFHEQYF.